This paragraph reports one TCR beta chain. Its antigen remains unidentified. Trimming cost V 4 bases and J 5 bases; bases outside gene matches: 8. Germline V gene lookup returns CDR1 MGHDK and CDR2 SYGVNS. This CDR3 region has 15 residues. PCR was performed using 60 Vbeta and 13 Jbeta primers. In the authors' methods: A later analysis tallied 80 million to 100 million unique TCR beta chains, roughly 11 million of them shared. Clones were sequenced by immunoSEQ multiplex PCR, and TCRdb holds only the in-frame ones, with some missing. That table is the source of V, J and clone size, and D and trimming were worked out from the DNA. The sample includes 250,000 or so clones, 85% of them seen just once. This entry comes from a study of cytomegalovirus exposure and HLA in healthy donors. Broader study findings: Near-uniform donor sequencing depth was presumed by presence/absence analyses.

Specimen: PBMCs. This TCR was sampled from a human donor in good health. The chain uses TRBV25-1 and TRBJ2-7; TRBD2 aligns across 10 bases. This chain's CDR3 is CASSGPLAGANEQYF. As DNA, the CDR3 is TGTGCCAGCAGTGGACCTCTAGCGGGGGCTAACGAGCAGTACTTC.